The source of this T cell receptor beta chain is a study of post-analysis software for immune sequencing data. Concerning this clonotype itself: No antigen is known for it.

Study-wide results and limits: Normalized Chao1 diversity was significantly lower in multiple sclerosis patients than in controls. Patients showed TRBV5-6, TRBV5-1 and TRBV20-1 among five TRBV segments more frequent than in controls.

CDR1 is SGHAT and CDR2 is FQNNGV in the germline V gene. The CDR3 consists of 17 residues. V lost 6 bases, J lost 10 bases, and 21 bases stayed unmatched. Every TCR beta cDNA library bore unique molecular identifiers. TCRdb fed the PCR reads into MiXCR, producing one record per CDR3 protein. The sample shows under 200,000 distinct CDR3 sequences, under 40% of them seen only once. The sample was blood, taken after autologous hematopoietic stem cell transplantation. The TCR comes from a girl between 10 and 17 years old with multiple sclerosis. V usage is TRBV11-2 and J usage is TRBJ2-1, with 7 positions matching TRBD1. The CDR3 spells CASSFRGPGISIFEQFF. CDR3 coding DNA: TGTGCCAGCAGTTTTAGGGGGCCCGGGATCTCTATATTCGAGCAGTTCTTC.